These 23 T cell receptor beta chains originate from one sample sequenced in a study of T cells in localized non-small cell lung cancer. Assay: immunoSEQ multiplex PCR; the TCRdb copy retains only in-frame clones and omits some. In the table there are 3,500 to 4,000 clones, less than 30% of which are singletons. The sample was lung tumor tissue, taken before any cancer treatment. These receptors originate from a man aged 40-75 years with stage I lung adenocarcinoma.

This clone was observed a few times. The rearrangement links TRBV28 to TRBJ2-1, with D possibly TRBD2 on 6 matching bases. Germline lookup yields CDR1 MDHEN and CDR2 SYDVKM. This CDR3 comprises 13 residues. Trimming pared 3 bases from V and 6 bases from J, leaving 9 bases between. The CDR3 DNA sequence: TGTGCCAGCAGTTTGCGGGGAATCAATGAGCAGTTCTTC. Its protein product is CASSLRGINEQFF.

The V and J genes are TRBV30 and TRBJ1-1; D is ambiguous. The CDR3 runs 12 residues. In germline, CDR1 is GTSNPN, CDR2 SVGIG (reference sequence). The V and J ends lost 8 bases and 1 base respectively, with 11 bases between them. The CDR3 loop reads CAGSQWNTEAFF. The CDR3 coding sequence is TGTGCCGGATCCCAGTGGAACACTGAAGCTTTCTTT. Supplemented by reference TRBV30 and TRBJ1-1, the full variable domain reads SQTIHQWPATLVQPVGSPLSLECTVEGTSNPNLYWYRQAAGRGLQLLFYSVGIGQISSEVPQNLSASRPQDRQFILSSKKLLLSDSGFYLCAGSQWNTEAFFGQGTRLTVV.

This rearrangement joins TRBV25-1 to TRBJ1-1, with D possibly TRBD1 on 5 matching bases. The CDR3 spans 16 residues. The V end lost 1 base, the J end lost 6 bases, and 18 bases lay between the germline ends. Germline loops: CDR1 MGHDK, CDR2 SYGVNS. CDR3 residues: CASSESRGGKVAEAFF. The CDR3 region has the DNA TGTGCCAGCAGTGAATCCCGGGGGGGGAAGGTAGCTGAAGCTTTCTTT.

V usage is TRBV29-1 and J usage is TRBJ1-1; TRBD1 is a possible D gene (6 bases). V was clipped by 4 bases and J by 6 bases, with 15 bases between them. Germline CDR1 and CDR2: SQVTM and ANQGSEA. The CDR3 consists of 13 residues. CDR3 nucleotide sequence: TGCAGCGTTGTGGCTTATGGGGGCTCTGAAGCTTTCTTT. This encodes CSVVAYGGSEAFF.

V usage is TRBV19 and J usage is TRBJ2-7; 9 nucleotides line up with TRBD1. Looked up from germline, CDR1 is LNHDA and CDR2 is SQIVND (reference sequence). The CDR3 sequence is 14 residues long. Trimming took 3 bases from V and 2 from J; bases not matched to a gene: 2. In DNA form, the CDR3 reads TGTGCCAGTAGTATTGGGACAGGGCCCTACGAGCAGTACTTC. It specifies CASSIGTGPYEQYF. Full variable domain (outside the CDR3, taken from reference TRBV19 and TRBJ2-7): DGGITQSPKYLFRKEGQNVTLSCEQNLNHDAMYWYRQDPGQGLRLIYYSQIVNDFQKGDIAEGYSVSREKKESFPLTVTSAQKNPTAFYLCASSIGTGPYEQYFGPGTRLTVT.

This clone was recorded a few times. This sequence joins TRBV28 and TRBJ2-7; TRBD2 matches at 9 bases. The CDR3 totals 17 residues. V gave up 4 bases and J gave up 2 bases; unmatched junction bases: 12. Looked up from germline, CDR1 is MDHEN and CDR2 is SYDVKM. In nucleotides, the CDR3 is TGTGCCAGCAGTTCGATTGACAGACTAGCGGAAACCTACGAGCAGTACTTC. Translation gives CASSSIDRLAETYEQYF.

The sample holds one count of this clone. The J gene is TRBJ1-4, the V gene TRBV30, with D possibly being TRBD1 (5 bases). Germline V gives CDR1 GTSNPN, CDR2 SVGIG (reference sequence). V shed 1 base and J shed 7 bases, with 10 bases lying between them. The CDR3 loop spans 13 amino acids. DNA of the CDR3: TGTGCCTGGAGTGGCGGCGACAGTGAAAAACTGTTTTTT. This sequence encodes CAWSGGDSEKLFF.

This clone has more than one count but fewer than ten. Written as DNA, the CDR3 is TGCGCCAGCAGCCAAGATATAGGGCTTCGGTACACCGGGGAGCTGTTTTTT. Translated: CASSQDIGLRYTGELFF. This chain links TRBV4-1 with TRBJ2-2; no definite D call. The V gene lost 0 bases and the J gene lost 3 bases, with 14 bases spanning the gap. Germline V gene data show CDR1 as MGHRA and CDR2 as YSYEKL. CDR3 length equals 17 residues.

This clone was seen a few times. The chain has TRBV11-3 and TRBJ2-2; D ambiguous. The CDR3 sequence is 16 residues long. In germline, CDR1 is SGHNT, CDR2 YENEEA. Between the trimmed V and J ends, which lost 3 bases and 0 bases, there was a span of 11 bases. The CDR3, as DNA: TGTGCCAGCAGCTTGGGGTGGCAGGCGAACACCGGGGAGCTGTTTTTT. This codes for CASSLGWQANTGELFF.

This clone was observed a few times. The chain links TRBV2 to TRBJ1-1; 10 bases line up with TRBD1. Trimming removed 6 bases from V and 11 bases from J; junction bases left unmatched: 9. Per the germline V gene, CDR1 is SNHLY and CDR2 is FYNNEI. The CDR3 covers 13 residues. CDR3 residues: CASRADRGRRAFF. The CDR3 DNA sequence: TGTGCCAGCAGAGCAGACAGGGGGCGCCGGGCTTTCTTT.

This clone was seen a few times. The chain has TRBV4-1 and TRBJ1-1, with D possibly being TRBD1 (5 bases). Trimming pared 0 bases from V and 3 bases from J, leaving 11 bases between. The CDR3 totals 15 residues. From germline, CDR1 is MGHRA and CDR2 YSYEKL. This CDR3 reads CASSQDGGRDTEAFF. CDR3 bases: TGCGCCAGCAGCCAAGATGGTGGCAGGGACACTGAAGCTTTCTTT.

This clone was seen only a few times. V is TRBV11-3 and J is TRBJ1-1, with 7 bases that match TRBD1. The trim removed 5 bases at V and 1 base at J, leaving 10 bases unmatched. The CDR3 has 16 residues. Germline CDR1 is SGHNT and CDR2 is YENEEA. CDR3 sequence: CASSPQGELKNTEAFF. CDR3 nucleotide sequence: TGTGCCAGCAGCCCCCAGGGGGAGCTGAAGAACACTGAAGCTTTCTTT.

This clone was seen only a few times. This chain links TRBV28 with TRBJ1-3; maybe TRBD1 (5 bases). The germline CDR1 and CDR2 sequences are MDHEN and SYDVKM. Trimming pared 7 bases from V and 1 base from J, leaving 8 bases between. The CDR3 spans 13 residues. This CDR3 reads CASIRTSGNTIYF. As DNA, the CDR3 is TGTGCCAGCATTCGGACATCTGGAAACACCATATATTTT.

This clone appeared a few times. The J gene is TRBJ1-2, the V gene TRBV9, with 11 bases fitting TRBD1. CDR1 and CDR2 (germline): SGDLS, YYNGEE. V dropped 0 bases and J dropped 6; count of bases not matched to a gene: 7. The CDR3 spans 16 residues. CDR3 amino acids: CASSVAWGQGVNGYTF. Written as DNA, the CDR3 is TGTGCCAGCAGCGTAGCGTGGGGACAGGGGGTTAATGGCTACACCTTC.

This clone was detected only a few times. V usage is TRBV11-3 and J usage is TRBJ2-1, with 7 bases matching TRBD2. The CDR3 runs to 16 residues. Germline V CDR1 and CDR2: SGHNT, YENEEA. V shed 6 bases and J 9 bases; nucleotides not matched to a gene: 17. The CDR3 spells CASSFTDAGGGGEQFF. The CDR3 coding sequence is TGTGCCAGCAGTTTTACGGATGCTGGGGGGGGTGGTGAGCAGTTCTTC.

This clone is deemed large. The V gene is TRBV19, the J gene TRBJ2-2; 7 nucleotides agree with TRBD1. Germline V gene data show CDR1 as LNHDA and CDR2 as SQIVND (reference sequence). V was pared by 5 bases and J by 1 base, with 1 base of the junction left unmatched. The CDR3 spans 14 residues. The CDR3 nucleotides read TGTGCCAGTAGTGGGACAGAGAACACCGGGGAGCTGTTTTTT. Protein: CASSGTENTGELFF.

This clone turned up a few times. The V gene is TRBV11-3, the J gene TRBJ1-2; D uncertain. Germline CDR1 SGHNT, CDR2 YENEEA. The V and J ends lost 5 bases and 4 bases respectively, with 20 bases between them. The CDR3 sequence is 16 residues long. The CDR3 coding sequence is TGTGCCAGCAGCCCCAGTCTTGACCGGGCTTCCTATGGCTACACCTTC. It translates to CASSPSLDRASYGYTF. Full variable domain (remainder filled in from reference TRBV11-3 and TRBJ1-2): EAGVVQSPRYKIIEKKQPVAFWCNPISGHNTLYWYLQNLGQGPELLIRYENEEAVDDSQLPKDRFSAERLKGVDSTLKIQPAELGDSAVYLCASSPSLDRASYGYTFGSGTRLTVV.

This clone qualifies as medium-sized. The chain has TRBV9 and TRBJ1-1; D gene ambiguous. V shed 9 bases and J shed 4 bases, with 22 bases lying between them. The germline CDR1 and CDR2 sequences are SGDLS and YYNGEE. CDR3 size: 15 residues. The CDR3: CATSGSRAMGTEAFF. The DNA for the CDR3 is TGTGCCACCTCCGGGAGTCGTGCGATGGGCACTGAAGCTTTCTTT.

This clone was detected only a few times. The CDR3 region is CASSKTSGRNQPQHF. DNA of the CDR3: TGTGCCAGCAGCAAAACGTCGGGGCGCAATCAGCCCCAGCATTTT. The chain uses TRBV28 and TRBJ1-5; D possibly corresponds to TRBD1 (5 bases). V lost 6 bases and J 2 bases, leaving 14 bases between the germline ends. The CDR3 totals 15 residues. Germline loops: CDR1 MDHEN, CDR2 SYDVKM.

The CDR3 nucleotides read TGTGCCAGCTCACCGGGAACAGGGGTCGAGACCCAGTACTTC. This sequence encodes CASSPGTGVETQYF. This rearrangement joins TRBV18 to TRBJ2-5; TRBD1 agrees at 7 bases. CDR1 is KGHSH and CDR2 is LQKENI in the germline V gene. This CDR3 has 14 residues. With 3 bases clipped from V and 5 bases from J, the junction kept 6 bases outside the gene matches.

This chain's CDR3 is CASSFPARIRQYF. The CDR3 coding sequence is TGTGCCAGCAGTTTTCCGGCCAGGATACGCCAGTACTTC. This chain connects TRBV28 to TRBJ2-7; D gene uncertain. There are 13 residues in the CDR3. CDR1 is MDHEN and CDR2 is SYDVKM in the germline V gene. V was pared by 3 bases and J by 10 bases, with 16 bases between. Full variable domain (outside the CDR3, taken from reference TRBV28 and TRBJ2-7): DVKVTQSSRYLVKRTGEKVFLECVQDMDHENMFWYRQDPGLGLRLIYFSYDVKMKEKGDIPEGYSVSREKKERFSLILESASTNQTSMYLCASSFPARIRQYFGPGTRLTVT.

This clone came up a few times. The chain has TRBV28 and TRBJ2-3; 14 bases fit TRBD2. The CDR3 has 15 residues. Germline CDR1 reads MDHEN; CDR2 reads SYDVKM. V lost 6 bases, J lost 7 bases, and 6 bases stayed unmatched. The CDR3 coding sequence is TGTGCCAGCAGGAATGGACTAGCGGGGGGAAATACGCAGTATTTT. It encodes CASRNGLAGGNTQYF.

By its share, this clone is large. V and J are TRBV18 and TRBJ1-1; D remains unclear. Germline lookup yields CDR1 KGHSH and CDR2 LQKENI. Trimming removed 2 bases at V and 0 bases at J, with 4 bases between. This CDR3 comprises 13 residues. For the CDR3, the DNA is TGTGCCAGCTCACCAGGGCTGAACACTGAAGCTTTCTTT. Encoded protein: CASSPGLNTEAFF.